The sequence of this TCR beta chain was determined in a study of tumor and adjacent non-tumor tissue in lung cancer. Notes on the study in general: Tumor tissue had significantly higher TCR diversity than normal lung.

The count of this clonotype is one. What it binds is unknown. An end of the junction differs from the germline gene, which may be a read error. A modified ARM-PCR protocol with three rounds of nested PCR amplified TCRbeta. One entry per CDR3 protein results from TCRdb running MiXCR on the multiplex PCR reads. This sample has some 97,000 distinct CDR3 sequences, with less than 75% found just once. The template was RNA from unsorted bulk tissue. Distant lung tissue was collected more than 3 cm away from the tumor edge. Newly diagnosed lung cancer patients had thoracic surgery in China, August–late 2014, without prior chemotherapy. The sequence was obtained from a young man with non-small cell lung cancer. Sequenced sample: distant non-tumor lung tissue.

The CDR3 nucleotides read TGTGCCGGCAGCTTAAGGGACGGAGGCAACGAGCAGTACTTC. Translation gives CAGSLRDGGNEQYF. This sequence joins TRBV11-2 and TRBJ2-7, with D perhaps assigned TRBD1 or TRBD2 (5 bases each). Germline values: CDR1 SGHAT, CDR2 FQNNGV. This CDR3 is built from 14 residues.